Listed here are 8 T cell receptor beta chains from one sample, sequenced in a study of T cells in Graves' hyperthyroidism and ophthalmopathy. RNA transcripts served as the template for amplifying TCR beta CDR3 regions. First-round RT-PCR of the TCR CDR3 relied on the HTBI primer set. TCRdb redid the calling of the multiplex PCR reads with MiXCR, one entry per CDR3 protein. The table has approximately 600,000 distinct CDR3 sequences, 12% to 15% seen once. Sequencing used blood. The receptors originated from a young woman with Graves' ophthalmopathy.

This clonotype was observed many times. This chain joins TRBV12-3 or TRBV12-4 and TRBJ2-5, with D unresolved. Trimming pared 2 bases from V and 4 bases from J, leaving 11 bases between. This CDR3 contains 14 residues. The CDR3 bases are TGTGCCAGCAGTTTACGGGCTAGACGAGAGACCCAGTACTTC. Protein sequence: CASSLRARRETQYF.

The chain recombines TRBV20-1 with TRBJ2-5; possible D gene TRBD1, 5 bases. Trimming cost V 5 bases and J 5 bases, with 9 bases left between them. The CDR3 contains 11 residues. Germline V CDR1 and CDR2: DFQATT, SNEGSKA (reference sequence). The CDR3 sequence: CSALRDETQYF. The CDR3 bases are TGCAGTGCTCTCAGGGATGAGACCCAGTACTTC.

This clonotype was counted at least ten times. The chain links TRBV5-1 to TRBJ1-1; possibly TRBD1 for D (5 bases). V was trimmed by 0 bases and J by 0 bases, leaving 6 bases between them. The CDR3 covers 14 residues. Germline V gene lookup returns CDR1 SGHRS and CDR2 YFSETQ. The CDR3: CASSLGDLNTEAFF. Written as DNA, the CDR3 is TGCGCCAGCAGCTTGGGGGACCTGAACACTGAAGCTTTCTTT. The variable domain in full, completed from reference TRBV5-1 and TRBJ1-1, reads KAGVTQTPRYLIKTRGQQVTLSCSPISGHRSVSWYQQTPGQGLQFLFEYFSETQRNKGNFPGRFSGRQFSNSRSEMNVSTLELGDSALYLCASSLGDLNTEAFFGQGTRLTVV.

In this sample, this clonotype turned up once. The V and J genes are TRBV12-3 or TRBV12-4 and TRBJ2-6, with 12 bases identical to TRBD2. J was trimmed by 4 bases and V by 4 bases; bases with no gene match: 11. This CDR3 region has 19 residues. CDR3 DNA sequence: TGTGCCAGCAGTTACTCGAGTCGACTAGCGGGAGCAGGGGCCAACGTCCTGACTTTC. Its translation: CASSYSSRLAGAGANVLTF.

This chain uses TRBV19 with TRBJ1-2, with 9 bases fitting TRBD1. CDR1 and CDR2 from the germline V gene are LNHDA and SQIVND (reference sequence). The CDR3 extends over 14 amino acids. Trimming removed 4 bases from V and 5 bases from J; junction bases left unmatched: 5. The CDR3: CASSNDRGAYGYTF. The CDR3 bases are TGTGCCAGTAGTAACGACAGGGGGGCGTATGGCTACACCTTC.

This clonotype was seen only a few times. V is TRBV4-3 and J is TRBJ2-7; 7 nucleotides align to TRBD1. CDR1 LGHNA and CDR2 YSLEER come from the germline V gene. This CDR3 has 17 amino acids. The trim removed 3 bases at V and 1 base at J, leaving 12 bases unmatched. For the CDR3, the DNA is TGCGCCAGCAGCCAGACGGGAAGGGGGCTCTTTTCCTACGAGCAGTACTTC. Residues: CASSQTGRGLFSYEQYF.

This chain links TRBV14 with TRBJ1-2; weak D call: TRBD1 (5 bases). CDR1 is SGHDN and CDR2 is FVKESK in the germline V gene. This CDR3 has 15 residues. The V and J ends lost 0 bases and 8 bases respectively, with 16 bases between them. DNA of the CDR3: TGTGCCAGCAGCCAAGATCAGGGTTACACGGGCGGCTACACCTTC. Amino acids: CASSQDQGYTGGYTF.

This clonotype was seen many times. This chain joins TRBV11-3 and TRBJ2-7, with 9 bases fitting TRBD2. The CDR3 has 16 residues. Trimming took 2 bases from V and 7 from J; bases not matched to a gene: 12. Germline-derived CDR1 and CDR2 are SGHNT and YENEEA. Here the CDR3 reads CASSLSYASGIEEQYF. The CDR3 DNA is TGTGCCAGCAGCTTAAGTTATGCTAGCGGGATAGAGGAGCAGTACTTC.